This T cell receptor (beta chain) was identified during a study of regulatory T cells in long-lasting Graves disease. Study-level background: Graves' cases, newly diagnosed, had used antithyroid drugs under 3 months.

This CDR3 contains 11 residues. Per germline, CDR1 MGHDK and CDR2 SYGVNS. After removal of 3 bases from V and 11 bases from J, the junction contained 4 bases not matched to a gene. Combining iRepertoire HTBI primers with Arm-PCR of CDR3 regions, the authors built TCR beta libraries. MiXCR, applied by TCRdb to the multiplex PCR reads, yields one record per CDR3 protein. The table includes roughly 420,000 distinct CDR3 sequences, about 17% detected once. Time point denoted: newly diagnosed GD, antithyroid drugs for less than 3 months. PBMC RNA served as the TCR library source. The same specimen was also included in a second study, on T cells in Graves' hyperthyroidism and ophthalmopathy. Per that paper: The blood repertoire included most of the expanded thyroid clonotypes above 0.001.

The material sequenced was peripheral blood mononuclear cells (PBMCs), taken at new diagnosis, from a patient treated with antithyroid drugs. The chain is built from TRBV25-1 and TRBJ2-7; 7 bases align to TRBD2. The clonotype originates from a woman in her 30s with Graves disease. In nucleotides, the CDR3 is TGTGCCAGCAGTGATTATCGGGAGGAGTACTTC. The encoded protein is CASSDYREEYF.